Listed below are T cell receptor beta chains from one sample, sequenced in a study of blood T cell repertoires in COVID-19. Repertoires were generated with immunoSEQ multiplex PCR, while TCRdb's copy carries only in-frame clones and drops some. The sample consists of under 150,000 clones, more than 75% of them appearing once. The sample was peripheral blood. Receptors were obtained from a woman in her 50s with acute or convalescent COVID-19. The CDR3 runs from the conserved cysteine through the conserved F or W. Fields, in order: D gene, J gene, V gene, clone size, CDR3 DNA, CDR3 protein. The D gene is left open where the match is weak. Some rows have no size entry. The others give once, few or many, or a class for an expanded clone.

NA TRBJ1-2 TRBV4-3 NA TGCGCCAGCAACCAGGGCTTCGGAGGCTACACCTTC CASNQGFGGYTF
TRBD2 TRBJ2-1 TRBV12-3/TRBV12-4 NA TGTGCCAGCGGACTAGCGGGGGTGAATGAGCAGTTCTTC CASGLAGVNEQFF
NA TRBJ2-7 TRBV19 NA TGTGCCAGTAGTATCCAGGGAAACTACGAGCAGTACTTC CASSIQGNYEQYF
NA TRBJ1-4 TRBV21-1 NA TGTGCCAGCAGCAATTCCACTAGATTATGGTTCGGATTGTTCGACAGGGACACTAATGAAAAACTGTTTTTT CASSNSTRLWFGLFDRDTNEKLFF
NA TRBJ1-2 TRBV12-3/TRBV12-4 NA TGTGCCAGCAGTTTTTTCCCCGGGGATGGCTACACCTTC CASSFFPGDGYTF
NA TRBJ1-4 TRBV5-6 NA TGTGCCAGCAGCGAGACAACAACTAATGAAAAACTGTTTTTT CASSETTTNEKLFF
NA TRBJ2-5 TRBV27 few TGTGCCAGCAGTACTTACAGTAAACAAGAGACCCAGTACTTC CASSTYSKQETQYF
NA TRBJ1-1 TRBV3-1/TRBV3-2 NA TGTGCCAGCAGCCTATCGAACACTGAAGCTTTCTTT CASSLSNTEAFF
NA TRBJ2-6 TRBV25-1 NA TGTGCCAGCAGTCCCGGGTCCTCTGGGGCCAACGTCCTGACTTTC CASSPGSSGANVLTF
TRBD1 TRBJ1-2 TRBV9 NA TGTGCCAGCAGCAGGACAGGGGGCGACATTTATGGCTACACCTTC CASSRTGGDIYGYTF
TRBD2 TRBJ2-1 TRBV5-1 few TGCGCCAGCAGCCGGACTAGCGGGGACTACAATGAGCAGTTCTTC CASSRTSGDYNEQFF
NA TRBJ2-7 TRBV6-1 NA TGTGCCAGCAGTGAAGTCCGGGGATCCTACGAGCAGTACTTC CASSEVRGSYEQYF
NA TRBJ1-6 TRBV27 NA TGTGCCAGCGGGGCCCCGAATTCACCCCTCCACTTT CASGAPNSPLHF
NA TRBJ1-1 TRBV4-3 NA TGCGCCAGCAGCCAAGATCCATCAGGATCCTGGAAAGCTTTCTTT CASSQDPSGSWKAFF
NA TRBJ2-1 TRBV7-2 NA TGTGCCAGCATGCGGGACCAACACAATGAGCAGTTCTTC CASMRDQHNEQFF
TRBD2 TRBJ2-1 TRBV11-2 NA TGTGCCAGCAGGGAGGCTAGCGGTTACAATGAGCAGTTCTTC CASREASGYNEQFF
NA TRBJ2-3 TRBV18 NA TGTGCCAGCTCACCACCCGGCGCGGTTGGAGATACGCAGTATTTT CASSPPGAVGDTQYF
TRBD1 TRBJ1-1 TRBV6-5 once TGTGCCAGCAGTTACTCTAACCGGGGGACAGTCACTGAAGCTTTCTTT CASSYSNRGTVTEAFF
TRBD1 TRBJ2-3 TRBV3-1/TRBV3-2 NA TGTGCCAGCAGCACAGGGGCGCGGACAGATACGCAGTATTTT CASSTGARTDTQYF
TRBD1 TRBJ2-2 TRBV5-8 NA TGTGCCAGCAGCTTGGGACAGGGGCTGGCCACCGGGGAGCTGTTTTTT CASSLGQGLATGELFF
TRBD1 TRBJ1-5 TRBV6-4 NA TGTGCCAGCAGCCCCCGGGACAGGGTACAAATCGGCAATCAGCCCCAGCATTTT CASSPRDRVQIGNQPQHF